This T cell receptor (beta chain) came from a study of T cells after yellow fever vaccination. Across the study: Where fractions had low cell numbers, libraries were prepared from them with the SMART-Seq v4 Ultra Low Input RNA kit.

Turning to this clonotype: Its antigen is undetermined.

The authors made TCR cDNA by 5'RACE template switching, adding a universal primer site and UMIs. TCRdb redid the calling of the 5' RACE reads with MiXCR, one entry per CDR3 protein. The table shows roughly 500,000 distinct CDR3 sequences, with 15% to 20% occurring only once. Study results and limitations: Highly abundant clonotypes carried over from the bulk population could end up in FACS-sorted repertoires as contaminants. Once the booster was given, most primary-vaccination clones reappeared, at roughly 96% for CD4 and approximately 88% for CD8.

This clonotype was obtained from a man aged 30-40 years who received the YFV17D yellow fever vaccine. Sequenced material: PBMCs, taken 15 days after the yellow fever booster vaccination.

CDR3 bases: TGTGCCAGCAGGGTAGCGGGAGAGCACACAGATACGCAGTATTTT. Translating it yields CASRVAGEHTDTQYF. The J gene is TRBJ2-3, the V gene TRBV27; 9 bases fit TRBD2. Germline assignment: CDR1 MNHEY and CDR2 SMNVEV (reference sequence). This CDR3 spans 15 amino acids. V lost 6 bases to trimming and J lost 2 bases; unmatched junction nucleotides: 6.